These T cell receptor beta chains were read from a single sample in a study of cytomegalovirus exposure and HLA in healthy donors. Measured with immunoSEQ multiplex PCR; TCRdb has only the in-frame clones, and not every one. The data contain approximately 260,000 clones, 75% to 90% of them singletons. The material sequenced was PBMCs. These receptors were taken from a woman aged 30 to 39 in good health and CMV-seropositive. Both conserved end residues are part of each CDR3. Fields, in order: J gene, clone size, D gene, V gene, CDR3 protein, CDR3 DNA. A D gene is named only where the DNA matches it firmly. Clone size appears in some rows only: once, few, many, or a class for an expanded clone.

j_call: TRBJ2-7
clone_size: .
d_call: .
v_call: TRBV18
cdr3_aa: CASSPLDSPEPYEQYF
cdr3_nt: TGTGCCAGCTCACCCCTAGACAGCCCGGAACCCTACGAGCAGTACTTC

j_call: TRBJ2-4
clone_size: .
d_call: TRBD1
v_call: TRBV5-6
cdr3_aa: CASSLSAGGNIQYF
cdr3_nt: TGTGCCAGCAGCTTGAGCGCAGGGGGAAACATTCAGTACTTC

j_call: TRBJ1-1
clone_size: .
d_call: TRBD1
v_call: TRBV6-5
cdr3_aa: CASSRQGAHTEAFF
cdr3_nt: TGTGCCAGCAGCCGACAGGGGGCCCACACTGAAGCTTTCTTT

j_call: TRBJ2-4
clone_size: .
d_call: .
v_call: TRBV6-4
cdr3_aa: CASSEGPEENIQYF
cdr3_nt: TGTGCCAGCAGTGAGGGTCCCGAGGAAAACATTCAGTACTTC

j_call: TRBJ1-1
clone_size: .
d_call: .
v_call: TRBV30
cdr3_aa: CAWRDRFLNTEAFF
cdr3_nt: TGTGCCTGGAGGGACAGATTTCTTAACACTGAAGCTTTCTTT

j_call: TRBJ2-7
clone_size: .
d_call: .
v_call: TRBV19
cdr3_aa: CASSISSQGFYEQYF
cdr3_nt: TGTGCCAGTAGTATTTCATCCCAGGGGTTCTACGAGCAGTACTTC

j_call: TRBJ1-2
clone_size: .
d_call: .
v_call: TRBV5-4
cdr3_aa: CASSFSRDRGYTF
cdr3_nt: TGTGCCAGCAGCTTTTCCAGGGATCGAGGCTACACCTTC

j_call: TRBJ2-2
clone_size: once
d_call: .
v_call: TRBV25-1
cdr3_aa: CASSESLTGELFF
cdr3_nt: TGTGCCAGCAGTGAGTCCCTAACCGGGGAGCTGTTTTTT

j_call: TRBJ2-7
clone_size: .
d_call: TRBD2
v_call: TRBV4-1
cdr3_aa: CASSQVGSGSVNEQYF
cdr3_nt: TGCGCCAGCAGCCAAGTGGGGAGCGGGAGTGTGAACGAGCAGTACTTC

j_call: TRBJ1-4
clone_size: .
d_call: .
v_call: TRBV30
cdr3_aa: CAWSRLPQSPWEKLFF
cdr3_nt: TGTGCCTGGAGTAGACTACCACAGTCACCTTGGGAAAAACTGTTTTTT

j_call: TRBJ1-4
clone_size: .
d_call: .
v_call: TRBV6-4
cdr3_aa: CASSEQFGEKLFF
cdr3_nt: TGTGCCAGCAGTGAACAGTTTGGTGAAAAACTGTTTTTT

j_call: TRBJ1-1
clone_size: once
d_call: .
v_call: TRBV7-3
cdr3_aa: CASSLTGSWNTEAFF
cdr3_nt: TGTGCCAGCAGCTTAACGGGCAGCTGGAACACTGAAGCTTTCTTT

j_call: TRBJ2-3
clone_size: .
d_call: TRBD2
v_call: TRBV6-1
cdr3_aa: CASSEGTSGYTDTQYF
cdr3_nt: TGTGCCAGCAGCGAAGGGACTAGCGGCTACACAGATACGCAGTATTTT

j_call: TRBJ1-4
clone_size: .
d_call: .
v_call: TRBV6-1
cdr3_aa: CASSERIGAFNEKLFF
cdr3_nt: TGTGCCAGCAGTGAAAGGATTGGGGCATTTAATGAAAAACTGTTTTTT

j_call: TRBJ2-3
clone_size: few
d_call: .
v_call: TRBV5-1
cdr3_aa: CASSLRSSGTDTQYF
cdr3_nt: TGCGCCAGCAGCTTGAGGTCTAGCGGCACAGATACGCAGTATTTT

j_call: TRBJ2-1
clone_size: .
d_call: .
v_call: TRBV7-6
cdr3_aa: CASSLRASAQRNEQFF
cdr3_nt: TGTGCCAGCAGCTTAAGGGCTAGCGCCCAGCGCAATGAGCAGTTCTTC

j_call: TRBJ1-4
clone_size: .
d_call: .
v_call: TRBV5-6
cdr3_aa: CASSLGGASNEKLFF
cdr3_nt: TGTGCCAGCAGCTTGGGGGGCGCATCTAATGAAAAACTGTTTTTT

j_call: TRBJ2-2
clone_size: once
d_call: .
v_call: TRBV29-1
cdr3_aa: CSVGQGFTGELFF
cdr3_nt: TGCAGCGTTGGTCAGGGATTCACCGGGGAGCTGTTTTTT

j_call: TRBJ2-7
clone_size: .
d_call: .
v_call: TRBV28
cdr3_aa: CASSLGAGLTYEQYF
cdr3_nt: TGTGCCAGCAGTTTGGGGGCAGGGCTTACCTACGAGCAGTACTTC

j_call: TRBJ1-4
clone_size: .
d_call: .
v_call: TRBV21-1
cdr3_aa: CASSKVGGVEAGTNEKLFF
cdr3_nt: TGTGCCAGCAGCAAAGTCGGGGGGGTAGAAGCAGGGACTAATGAAAAACTGTTTTTT

j_call: TRBJ2-7
clone_size: once
d_call: .
v_call: TRBV11-2
cdr3_aa: CASSLQSLARYEQYF
cdr3_nt: TGTGCCAGCAGCTTACAATCGCTAGCGCGCTACGAGCAGTACTTC

j_call: TRBJ2-5
clone_size: .
d_call: .
v_call: TRBV9
cdr3_aa: CASSLSEGETQYF
cdr3_nt: TGTGCCAGCAGTCTTAGTGAGGGAGAGACCCAGTACTTC

j_call: TRBJ2-7
clone_size: .
d_call: TRBD2
v_call: TRBV5-4
cdr3_aa: CASRPSGVYEQYF
cdr3_nt: TGTGCCAGCAGACCTAGCGGGGTCTACGAGCAGTACTTC

j_call: TRBJ1-2
clone_size: .
d_call: .
v_call: TRBV28
cdr3_aa: CASSSAEGMDDYGYTF
cdr3_nt: TGTGCCAGCAGTTCGGCGGAGGGAATGGACGACTATGGCTACACCTTC

j_call: TRBJ2-3
clone_size: .
d_call: TRBD2
v_call: TRBV28
cdr3_aa: CASSLGLATDTQYF
cdr3_nt: TGTGCCAGCAGTTTGGGACTAGCGACGGATACGCAGTATTTT

j_call: TRBJ2-3
clone_size: .
d_call: TRBD1
v_call: TRBV18
cdr3_aa: CASSPGQGMTDTQYF
cdr3_nt: TGTGCCAGCTCGCCCGGACAGGGAATGACAGATACGCAGTATTTT

j_call: TRBJ2-3
clone_size: .
d_call: .
v_call: TRBV29-1
cdr3_aa: CSEGHSTDTQYF
cdr3_nt: TGCAGCGAGGGACACAGCACAGATACGCAGTATTTT

j_call: TRBJ2-2
clone_size: .
d_call: TRBD2
v_call: TRBV6-4
cdr3_aa: CASRLAGASGELFF
cdr3_nt: TGTGCCAGCAGACTAGCGGGAGCGTCCGGGGAGCTGTTTTTT

j_call: TRBJ1-5
clone_size: .
d_call: TRBD1
v_call: TRBV4-2
cdr3_aa: CASSQGVWQDREGNQPQHF
cdr3_nt: TGTGCCAGCAGCCAAGGGGTCTGGCAAGACAGGGAGGGCAATCAGCCCCAGCATTTT

j_call: TRBJ1-1
clone_size: .
d_call: .
v_call: TRBV7-9
cdr3_aa: CASSLVQYTEAFF
cdr3_nt: TGTGCCAGCAGCTTAGTTCAGTACACTGAAGCTTTCTTT

j_call: TRBJ2-1
clone_size: .
d_call: .
v_call: TRBV19
cdr3_aa: CASSPSGTPPWDEQFF
cdr3_nt: TGTGCCAGTAGCCCCTCGGGAACCCCGCCTTGGGATGAGCAGTTCTTC

j_call: TRBJ1-2
clone_size: once
d_call: TRBD1
v_call: TRBV7-2
cdr3_aa: CASSFGTGERVGYTF
cdr3_nt: TGTGCCAGCAGCTTCGGGACAGGGGAGAGGGTTGGCTACACCTTC

j_call: TRBJ2-1
clone_size: once
d_call: .
v_call: TRBV7-6
cdr3_aa: CASSLFGLAHPVF
cdr3_nt: TGTGCCAGCAGCTTATTCGGGCTAGCCCATCCGGTCTTC

j_call: TRBJ2-7
clone_size: .
d_call: .
v_call: TRBV28
cdr3_aa: CASSLGLLRSSYEQYF
cdr3_nt: TGTGCCAGCAGTTTGGGACTCCTTAGGAGCTCCTACGAGCAGTACTTC

j_call: TRBJ2-1
clone_size: .
d_call: .
v_call: TRBV5-1
cdr3_aa: CASSPRESEGYNEQFF
cdr3_nt: TGCGCCAGCAGCCCACGGGAGTCCGAGGGCTACAATGAGCAGTTCTTC

j_call: TRBJ1-1
clone_size: .
d_call: .
v_call: TRBV7-9
cdr3_aa: CASSLDRTEAFF
cdr3_nt: TGTGCCAGCAGCTTAGATCGGACTGAAGCTTTCTTT

j_call: TRBJ1-5
clone_size: .
d_call: .
v_call: TRBV28
cdr3_aa: CASSANRARQPQHF
cdr3_nt: TGTGCCAGCTCAGCCAACAGGGCTAGGCAGCCCCAGCATTTT

j_call: TRBJ2-7
clone_size: few
d_call: .
v_call: TRBV27
cdr3_aa: CASSVQGINYEQYF
cdr3_nt: TGTGCCAGCAGTGTGCAGGGGATCAACTACGAGCAGTACTTC

j_call: TRBJ2-1
clone_size: .
d_call: .
v_call: TRBV6-1
cdr3_aa: CASSDFPYNEQFF
cdr3_nt: TGTGCCAGCAGTGACTTTCCCTACAATGAGCAGTTCTTC

j_call: TRBJ2-3
clone_size: .
d_call: TRBD2
v_call: TRBV19
cdr3_aa: CASNPSAGGSDTQYF
cdr3_nt: TGTGCCAGCAATCCGTCCGCGGGGGGGTCAGATACGCAGTATTTT

j_call: TRBJ2-7
clone_size: .
d_call: .
v_call: TRBV6-1
cdr3_aa: CASSEALPGLLYEQYF
cdr3_nt: TGTGCCAGCAGTGAAGCGCTTCCGGGTCTTCTCTACGAGCAGTACTTC

j_call: TRBJ2-1
clone_size: .
d_call: TRBD1
v_call: TRBV14
cdr3_aa: CASSQVPGQGMYEQFF
cdr3_nt: TGTGCCAGCAGCCAAGTGCCGGGACAGGGTATGTATGAGCAGTTCTTC

j_call: TRBJ1-4
clone_size: .
d_call: .
v_call: TRBV11-3
cdr3_aa: CASSRGEKLFF
cdr3_nt: TGTGCCAGCAGCAGGGGCGAAAAACTGTTTTTT

j_call: TRBJ2-1
clone_size: .
d_call: .
v_call: TRBV2
cdr3_aa: CASSEIGNEQFF
cdr3_nt: TGTGCCAGCAGTGAAATCGGTAATGAGCAGTTCTTC

j_call: TRBJ2-7
clone_size: .
d_call: TRBD1
v_call: TRBV15
cdr3_aa: CATRDRGVYEQYF
cdr3_nt: TGTGCCACTCGGGACAGGGGGGTCTACGAGCAGTACTTC

j_call: TRBJ1-1
clone_size: .
d_call: .
v_call: TRBV5-6
cdr3_aa: CASSLKGHMNTEAFF
cdr3_nt: TGTGCCAGCAGCCTTAAGGGACACATGAACACTGAAGCTTTCTTT

j_call: TRBJ2-1
clone_size: .
d_call: .
v_call: TRBV11-3
cdr3_aa: CASSLREQGEQFF
cdr3_nt: TGTGCCAGCAGCTTAAGGGAGCAAGGTGAGCAGTTCTTC

j_call: TRBJ2-5
clone_size: .
d_call: TRBD2
v_call: TRBV30
cdr3_aa: CAWSVQAGGETQYF
cdr3_nt: TGTGCCTGGAGTGTACAAGCGGGAGGGGAGACCCAGTACTTC

j_call: TRBJ2-7
clone_size: .
d_call: TRBD1
v_call: TRBV28
cdr3_aa: CASSEGGQGGYEQYF
cdr3_nt: TGTGCCAGCAGCGAAGGGGGACAGGGAGGCTACGAGCAGTACTTC

j_call: TRBJ2-2
clone_size: .
d_call: TRBD1
v_call: TRBV6-1
cdr3_aa: CASSEQGRGRGELFF
cdr3_nt: TGTGCCAGCAGTGAACAGGGCAGGGGGCGAGGGGAGCTGTTTTTT

j_call: TRBJ2-5
clone_size: .
d_call: .
v_call: TRBV11-2
cdr3_aa: CASSLAAGNLRTQYF
cdr3_nt: TGTGCCAGCAGCTTAGCGGCAGGGAATTTGAGGACCCAGTACTTC